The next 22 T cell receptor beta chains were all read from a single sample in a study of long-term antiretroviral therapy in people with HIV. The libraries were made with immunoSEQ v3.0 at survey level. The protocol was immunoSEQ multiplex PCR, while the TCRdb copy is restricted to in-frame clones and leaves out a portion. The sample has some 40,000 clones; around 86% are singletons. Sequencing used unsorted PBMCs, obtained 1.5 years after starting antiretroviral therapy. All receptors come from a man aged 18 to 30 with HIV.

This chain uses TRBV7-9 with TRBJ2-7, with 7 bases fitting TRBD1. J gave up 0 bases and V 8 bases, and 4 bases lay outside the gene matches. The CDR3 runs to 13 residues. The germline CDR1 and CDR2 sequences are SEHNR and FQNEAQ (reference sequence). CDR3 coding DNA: TGTGCCAGCTCCCGGGACAGCTCCTACGAGCAGTACTTC. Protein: CASSRDSSYEQYF.

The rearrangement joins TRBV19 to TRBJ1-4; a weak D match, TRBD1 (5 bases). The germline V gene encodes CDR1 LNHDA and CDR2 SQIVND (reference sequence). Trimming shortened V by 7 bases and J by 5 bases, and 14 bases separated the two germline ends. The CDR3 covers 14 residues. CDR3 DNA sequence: TGTGCCAGTACCTTCACGTGGGGGAATGAAAAACTGTTTTTT. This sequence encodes CASTFTWGNEKLFF.

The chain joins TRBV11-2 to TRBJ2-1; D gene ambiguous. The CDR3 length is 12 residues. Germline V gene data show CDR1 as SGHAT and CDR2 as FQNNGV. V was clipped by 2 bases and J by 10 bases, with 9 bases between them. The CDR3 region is CASSLYQLEQFF. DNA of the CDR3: TGTGCCAGCAGCTTATACCAGTTAGAGCAGTTCTTC.

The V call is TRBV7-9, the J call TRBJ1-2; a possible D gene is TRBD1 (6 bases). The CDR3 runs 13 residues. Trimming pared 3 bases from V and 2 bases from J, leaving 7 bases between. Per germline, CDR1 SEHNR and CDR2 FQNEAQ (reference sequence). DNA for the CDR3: TGTGCCAGCAGCTTTCAGGGGAACTATGGCTACACCTTC. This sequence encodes CASSFQGNYGYTF.

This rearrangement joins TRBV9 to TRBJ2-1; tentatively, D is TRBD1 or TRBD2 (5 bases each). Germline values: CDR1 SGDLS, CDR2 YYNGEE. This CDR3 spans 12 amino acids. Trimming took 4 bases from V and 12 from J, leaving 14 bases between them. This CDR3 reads CASSPGPEMQFF. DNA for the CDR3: TGTGCCAGCAGCCCGGGACCAGAAATGCAGTTCTTC.

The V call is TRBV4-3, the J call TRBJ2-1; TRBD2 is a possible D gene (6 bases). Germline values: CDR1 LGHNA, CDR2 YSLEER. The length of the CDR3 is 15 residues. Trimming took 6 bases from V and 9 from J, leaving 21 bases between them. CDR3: CASRSSVGSGREQFF. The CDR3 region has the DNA TGCGCCAGCAGATCTAGCGTAGGCTCAGGGCGTGAGCAGTTCTTC.

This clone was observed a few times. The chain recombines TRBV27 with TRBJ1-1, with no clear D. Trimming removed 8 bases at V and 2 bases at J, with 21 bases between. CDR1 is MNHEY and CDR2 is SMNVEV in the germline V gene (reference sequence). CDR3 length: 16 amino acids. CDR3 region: CASAQRVASFNTEAFF. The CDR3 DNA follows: TGTGCCAGCGCCCAAAGGGTGGCCAGCTTTAACACTGAAGCTTTCTTT.

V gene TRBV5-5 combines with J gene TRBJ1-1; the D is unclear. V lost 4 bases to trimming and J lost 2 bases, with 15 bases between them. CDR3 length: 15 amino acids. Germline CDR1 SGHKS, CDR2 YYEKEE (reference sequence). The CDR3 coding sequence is TGTGCCAGCAGCCCCCGGGTGGGAACCAACACTGAAGCTTTCTTT. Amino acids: CASSPRVGTNTEAFF.

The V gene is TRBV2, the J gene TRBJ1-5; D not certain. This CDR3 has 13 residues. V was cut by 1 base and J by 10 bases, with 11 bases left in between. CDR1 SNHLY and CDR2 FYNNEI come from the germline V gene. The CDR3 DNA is TGTGCCAGCAGTGAAGAGCAAACTTATCCCCAGCATTTT. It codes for CASSEEQTYPQHF.

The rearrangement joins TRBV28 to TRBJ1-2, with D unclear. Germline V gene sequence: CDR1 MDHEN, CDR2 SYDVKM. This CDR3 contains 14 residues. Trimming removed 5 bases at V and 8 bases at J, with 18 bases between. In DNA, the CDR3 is TGTGCCAGCAGTCAACCTCGTTCGATCTTCGGCTACACCTTC. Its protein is CASSQPRSIFGYTF.

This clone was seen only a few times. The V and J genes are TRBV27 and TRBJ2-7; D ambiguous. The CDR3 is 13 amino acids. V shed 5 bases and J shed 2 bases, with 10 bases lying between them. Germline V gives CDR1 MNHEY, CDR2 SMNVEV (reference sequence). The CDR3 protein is CASSPLPPYEQYF. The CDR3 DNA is TGTGCCAGCAGTCCCCTACCTCCCTACGAGCAGTACTTC.

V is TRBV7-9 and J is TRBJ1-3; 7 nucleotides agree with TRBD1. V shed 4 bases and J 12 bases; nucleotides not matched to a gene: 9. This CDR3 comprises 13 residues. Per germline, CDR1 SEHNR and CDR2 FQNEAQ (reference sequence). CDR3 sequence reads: CASSWDDRAGIYF. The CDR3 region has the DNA TGTGCCAGCAGCTGGGATGACAGGGCCGGCATATATTTT.

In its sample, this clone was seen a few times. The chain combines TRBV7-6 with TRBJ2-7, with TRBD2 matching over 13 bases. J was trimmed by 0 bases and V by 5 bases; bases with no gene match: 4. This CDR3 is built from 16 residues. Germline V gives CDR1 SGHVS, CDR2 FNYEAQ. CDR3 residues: CASSPRTSGSSYEQYF. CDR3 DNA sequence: TGTGCCAGCAGCCCTCGGACTAGCGGGAGCTCCTACGAGCAGTACTTC.

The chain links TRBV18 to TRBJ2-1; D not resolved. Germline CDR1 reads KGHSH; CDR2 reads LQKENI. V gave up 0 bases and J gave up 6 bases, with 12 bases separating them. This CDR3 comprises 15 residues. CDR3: CASSPPAKLGNEQFF. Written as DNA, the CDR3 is TGTGCCAGCTCACCACCCGCTAAGCTGGGCAATGAGCAGTTCTTC.

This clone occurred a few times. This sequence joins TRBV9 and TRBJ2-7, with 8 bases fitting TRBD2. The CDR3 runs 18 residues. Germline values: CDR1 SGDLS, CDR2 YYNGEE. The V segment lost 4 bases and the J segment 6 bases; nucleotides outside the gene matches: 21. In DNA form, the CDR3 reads TGTGCCAGCAGCACCCCACCCCGTGGGATAGCGGGATTGCTCGAGCAGTACTTC. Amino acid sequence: CASSTPPRGIAGLLEQYF.

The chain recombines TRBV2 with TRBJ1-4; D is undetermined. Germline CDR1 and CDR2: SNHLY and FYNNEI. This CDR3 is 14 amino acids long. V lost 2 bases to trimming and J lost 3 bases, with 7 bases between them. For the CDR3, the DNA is TGTGCCAGCAGTGAAATCGGAGCTAATGAAAAACTGTTTTTT. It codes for CASSEIGANEKLFF.

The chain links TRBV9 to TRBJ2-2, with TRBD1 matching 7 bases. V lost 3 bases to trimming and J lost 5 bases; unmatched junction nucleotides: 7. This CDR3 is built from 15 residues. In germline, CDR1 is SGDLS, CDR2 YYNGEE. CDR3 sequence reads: CASSGRGLKTGELFF. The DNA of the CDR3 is TGTGCCAGCAGCGGCAGGGGGTTGAAGACCGGGGAGCTGTTTTTT.

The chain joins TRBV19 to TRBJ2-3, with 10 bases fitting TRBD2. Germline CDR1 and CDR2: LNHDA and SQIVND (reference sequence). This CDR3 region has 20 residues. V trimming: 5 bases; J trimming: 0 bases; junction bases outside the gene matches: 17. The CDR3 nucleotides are TGTGCCAGTAGTGCTACCCTAGCGGGAGTTAATTGGGGAAGCACAGATACGCAGTATTTT. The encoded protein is CASSATLAGVNWGSTDTQYF.

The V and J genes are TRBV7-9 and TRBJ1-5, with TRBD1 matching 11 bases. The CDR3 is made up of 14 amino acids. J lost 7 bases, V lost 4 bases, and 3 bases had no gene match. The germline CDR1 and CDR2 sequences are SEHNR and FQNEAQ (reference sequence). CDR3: CASSSGTGGQPQHF. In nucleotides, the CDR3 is TGTGCCAGCAGCTCCGGGACAGGGGGGCAGCCCCAGCATTTT.

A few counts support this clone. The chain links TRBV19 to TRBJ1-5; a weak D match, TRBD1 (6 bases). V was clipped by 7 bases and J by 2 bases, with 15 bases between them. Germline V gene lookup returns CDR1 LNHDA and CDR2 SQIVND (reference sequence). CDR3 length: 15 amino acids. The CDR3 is CASTPWGQGNQPQHF. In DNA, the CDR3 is TGTGCCAGTACTCCCTGGGGGCAGGGCAATCAGCCCCAGCATTTT.

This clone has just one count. CDR3 nucleotides: TGCGCCAGCAGCTCGAGTCCGGGGCAAGCGGCCTACGAGCAGTACTTC. Its protein product is CASSSSPGQAAYEQYF. This chain uses TRBV5-1 with TRBJ2-7; either TRBD1 or TRBD2 may fit D (5 bases each). V was trimmed by 3 bases and J by 2 bases, leaving 18 bases between them. CDR3 length: 16 residues. Germline lookup yields CDR1 SGHRS and CDR2 YFSETQ.

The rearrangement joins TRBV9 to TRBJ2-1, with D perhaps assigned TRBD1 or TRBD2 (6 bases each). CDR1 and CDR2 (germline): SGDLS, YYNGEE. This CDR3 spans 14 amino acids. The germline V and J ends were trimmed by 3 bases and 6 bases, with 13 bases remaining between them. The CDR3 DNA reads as TGTGCCAGCAGCGCGCGGGACACCTTCAATGAGCAGTTCTTC. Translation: CASSARDTFNEQFF.